The TCR beta chain described here comes from a study of blood T cell repertoires in COVID-19. Assay used: immunoSEQ multiplex PCR; TCRdb lists only in-frame clones, some missing. The sample lists some 200,000 clones, 80% to 90% occurring once. Between the trimmed V and J ends, which lost 2 bases and 2 bases, there was a span of 17 bases. The CDR3 covers 17 residues. CDR1 and CDR2 from the germline V gene are LGHNA and YNFKEQ. The chain joins TRBV4-2 to TRBJ2-3, with D maybe TRBD1 (5 bases). This clonotype originated in a woman in her 70s with acute or convalescent COVID-19. Input material: peripheral blood. Here the CDR3 reads CASSQTWAGSYTDTQYF. In DNA, the CDR3 is TGTGCCAGCAGCCAAACCTGGGCAGGGTCGTACACAGATACGCAGTATTTT.